This TCR beta chain originates from a study of blood T cell repertoires in COVID-19. Study in general: COVID-19 samples, acute and convalescent, were from the United States, Italy and Spain.

As concerns this clone: Other DNA variants within this sample encode the same CDR3.

Between the trimmed V and J ends, which lost 0 bases and 1 base, there was a span of 7 bases. CDR1 and CDR2 from the germline V gene are SGDLS and YYNGEE. The CDR3 has 14 amino acids. Libraries were prepared by immunoSEQ multiplex PCR; TCRdb keeps only in-frame clonotypes and omits some of them. The table includes roughly 200,000 clones, roughly 89% detected once. This TCR was sampled from a man between 60 and 75 years old who had recovered from COVID-19. The sequenced sample consisted of peripheral blood. The rearrangement links TRBV9 to TRBJ1-1; D is unclear. The CDR3 protein is CASSVGAGNTEAFF. The CDR3 nucleotides are TGTGCCAGCAGCGTAGGGGCAGGGAACACTGAAGCTTTCTTT.